This T cell receptor (beta chain) originates from a study of beta chain features in type 1 diabetes. The CDR3 consists of 14 residues. Trimming shortened V by 3 bases and J by 0 bases, and 6 bases separated the two germline ends. Germline loops: CDR1 SGHAT, CDR2 FQNNGV. The entirety of the isolated RNA underwent reverse transcription, so expressed TCRB transcripts were sequenced. Clones were sequenced by immunoSEQ multiplex PCR, and TCRdb holds only the in-frame ones, with some missing. Here the sample spans 130,000 to 150,000 clones, 6.9% being singletons. This clone occurred a few times. The sequence was collected from a woman aged 25 to 39 in good health. V usage is TRBV11-2 and J usage is TRBJ1-5; a weak D match, TRBD1 (6 bases). The sequenced material came from central memory CD4+ T cells from blood. The CDR3, as DNA: TGTGCCAGCAGCTTGGACAGTAGCAATCAGCCCCAGCATTTT. Amino acid sequence: CASSLDSSNQPQHF.